This T cell receptor beta chain was observed in a study of OX40 agonist ivuxolimab in advanced cancers. Method: immunoSEQ multiplex PCR; TCRdb's copy keeps in-frame clones and lacks some. The sample carries around 65,000 clones, about 92% recorded once. Germline V gives CDR1 SGHAT, CDR2 FQNNGV. V was pared by 5 bases and J by 2 bases, with 7 bases of the junction left unmatched. This CDR3 has 16 residues. This material consisted of CD4+ or CD8+ T cells sorted from blood, taken in a trial of the OX40 agonist ivuxolimab. The receptor comes from an adult with an advanced solid tumor such as melanoma, head and neck, liver or kidney cancer. The genes are TRBV11-2 and TRBJ2-1, with 9 bases identical to TRBD2. CDR3 amino acids: CASSPRGGRAYNEQFF. CDR3 DNA: TGTGCCAGCAGCCCCAGGGGCGGGAGGGCCTACAATGAGCAGTTCTTC.